These T cell receptor beta chains were read from a single sample in a study of metastatic and nonmetastatic thyroid tumors. TCRdb reassembled clones from the PCR reads with MiXCR. The table lists 7,000 to 9,500 clones, approximately 22% of them singletons, with less than 20% in the top ten. Sequenced: adjacent normal tissue. Every receptor here comes from a female donor with papillary thyroid cancer or a benign thyroid nodule (not recorded which). Some clones in this sample may be carry-over from other donors' samples. Each CDR3 is given with its conserved first and last residue.

V	CDR3
TRBV11-2	CASMPLDRGHGYTF
TRBV4-2	CASSQAGSGGETQYF
TRBV30	CAWSVKGNTEAFF
TRBV7-2	CASRRRRGQGNTEAFF
TRBV19	CASSIVLSGDTGELFF
TRBV27	CATSRSGNEQFF
TRBV6-1	CASSGPQGHGYTF
TRBV7-6	CASSFLNTGELFF
TRBV10-3	CAIPGPFNFYGYTF
TRBV10-1	CASRKVQGQGPTEAFF
TRBV29-1	CSVAGGGLGSLNEQFF
TRBV29-1	CSVLNRGPETQYF
TRBV7-2	CACSSSSSKETQYF